These T cell receptor beta chains were read from a single sample in a study of blood T cell repertoires in COVID-19. This table comes from immunoSEQ multiplex PCR, and its TCRdb copy is limited to in-frame clones, with some not included. Altogether roughly 170,000 clones are present, about 72% being singletons, with the ten largest covering 17%. The specimen sequenced was PBMCs or T cells enriched from blood (not recorded which). The receptors come from a woman between 50 and 59 years old who had recovered from COVID-19. Both conserved end residues are part of each CDR3. The D gene is left open where the match is weak. A row's size may be missing; if present it is once, few, many or a size class.

v_gene	abundance	d_gene	j_gene	CDR3nt	CDR3aa
TRBV7-9	NA	NA	TRBJ1-4	TGTGCCAGCAGCTCCATACTGTGGGGGCAAGTGGAAAAACTGTTTTTT	CASSSILWGQVEKLFF
TRBV29-1	NA	NA	TRBJ1-2	TGCAGCGTTGGGAGGGAGGATGGCTACACCTTC	CSVGREDGYTF
TRBV4-2	NA	TRBD1	TRBJ2-5	TGTGCCAGCAGCCAATGGACAGGGGGCCAAGAGACCCAGTACTTC	CASSQWTGGQETQYF
TRBV6-2/TRBV6-3	NA	TRBD1	TRBJ1-5	TGTGCCAGCAGTTACTCTCCGGGACAGGGGGCGAAGAGCAATCAGCCCCAGCATTTT	CASSYSPGQGAKSNQPQHF
TRBV18	NA	NA	TRBJ2-5	TGTGCCAGCTCACACCCACCGGGGCAAGAGACCCAGTACTTC	CASSHPPGQETQYF
TRBV5-1	NA	NA	TRBJ2-7	TGCGCCAGCAGCTTGGCCGGAGGGGATTTCTACGAGCAGTACTTC	CASSLAGGDFYEQYF
TRBV28	once	TRBD1	TRBJ1-3	TGTGCCAGCAGCCCGTATTTTACAGGGGACGCACGAAACACCATATATTTT	CASSPYFTGDARNTIYF
TRBV28	NA	TRBD1	TRBJ1-1	TGTGCCAGCAGTTTACTCGGGACAGGGGTCATGAACACTGAAGCTTTCTTT	CASSLLGTGVMNTEAFF
TRBV5-1	NA	TRBD1	TRBJ1-2	TGCGCCAGCAGCACGACGGGACAGGAGTTTGGCTACACCTTC	CASSTTGQEFGYTF
TRBV27	few	NA	TRBJ1-3	TGTGCCAGCAGCCCAGGACGGAGGGTCTCTGGAAACACCATATATTTT	CASSPGRRVSGNTIYF
TRBV19	once	TRBD1	TRBJ1-1	TGTGCCAGTAGTACGGCCCTAAGGGACAGGGGGGAAGCTTTCTTT	CASSTALRDRGEAFF
TRBV10-3	NA	TRBD2	TRBJ2-3	TGTGCCATCAGTACTAGCGGGAGCACAGATACGCAGTATTTT	CAISTSGSTDTQYF
TRBV7-2	NA	TRBD1	TRBJ1-1	TGTGCCAGCAGCTTCAACAGGGGAGATTTAGCTTTCTTT	CASSFNRGDLAFF
TRBV6-2/TRBV6-3	NA	TRBD2	TRBJ2-1	TGTGCCAGCAGTTACTTCGGCGGGAGTTCATACAATGAGCAGTTCTTC	CASSYFGGSSYNEQFF
TRBV12-3/TRBV12-4	NA	NA	TRBJ2-2	TGTGCCAGCAGTTCCACCTACAGGGGGGAGCTGTTTTTT	CASSSTYRGELFF
TRBV6-4	NA	TRBD2	TRBJ2-7	TGTGCCAGCAGTGGAACTAGCGGGGGCGAGCAGTACTTC	CASSGTSGGEQYF
TRBV3-1/TRBV3-2	NA	TRBD1	TRBJ2-7	TGTGCCAGCAGCCGGACAGGGGGCGAGCAGTACTTC	CASSRTGGEQYF
TRBV28	NA	NA	TRBJ2-5	TGTGCCAGCAGTTTAACTAGGGGGGGTGAGACCCAGTACTTC	CASSLTRGGETQYF
TRBV7-8	once	NA	TRBJ2-1	TGTGCCAGCAGGAAAAATAGCCTCAATGAGCAGTTCTTC	CASRKNSLNEQFF
TRBV10-3	NA	NA	TRBJ1-4	TGTGCCATCAGTGAGGGGGGCGAGGAAAAACTGTTTTTT	CAISEGGEEKLFF
TRBV4-3	NA	TRBD1	TRBJ2-7	TGCGCCAGCAGCCAAGGCCCGGGACAGGGGTACGAGCAGTACTTC	CASSQGPGQGYEQYF
TRBV3-1/TRBV3-2	NA	NA	TRBJ2-5	TGTGCCAGCAGCCCCTCCCCACAGGGCCAGGAGACCCAGTACTTC	CASSPSPQGQETQYF
TRBV19	NA	NA	TRBJ1-1	TGTGCCAGTAGTGGACACCCAGGCGCTGAAGCTTTCTTT	CASSGHPGAEAFF
TRBV5-5	NA	TRBD2	TRBJ2-3	TGTGCCAGCAGCTTGATCCGAGGACTAGCGGGAGCAGATACGCAGTATTTT	CASSLIRGLAGADTQYF
TRBV27	NA	NA	TRBJ1-2	TGTGCCAGCAGTCCCCCCGGCCTCACCGGGGCGGGAGGCTACACCTTC	CASSPPGLTGAGGYTF
TRBV6-5	NA	TRBD2	TRBJ2-1	TGTGCCAGCAGAAGCGGGAGGTCCTACAATGAGCAGTTCTTC	CASRSGRSYNEQFF
TRBV29-1	once	TRBD2	TRBJ2-3	TGCAGCGTCCCGGGACTAGCGGGAGAAACCTTCAGCACAGATACGCAGTATTTT	CSVPGLAGETFSTDTQYF
TRBV10-3	NA	TRBD2	TRBJ2-1	TGTGCCATCAGTGAGTCCGGGTGGGCTAGCGGGATGAATGAGCAGTTCTTC	CAISESGWASGMNEQFF
TRBV5-4	few	NA	TRBJ2-4	TGTGCCAGCAGCTTCGCAGGGCTAGCCAAAAACATTCAGTACTTC	CASSFAGLAKNIQYF
TRBV12-5	NA	NA	TRBJ1-1	TGTGCTAGTGGTTCGGGGGTCTCTGAAGCTTTCTTT	CASGSGVSEAFF
TRBV5-4	NA	TRBD2	TRBJ2-5	TGTGCCAGCAGCCTTATGACTAGCGGGAGTTTAAAGACCCAGTACTTC	CASSLMTSGSLKTQYF
TRBV7-2	NA	TRBD1	TRBJ1-5	TGTGCCAGCAGCTTAACACCAGGCAGGGGGCACGTTGACAATCAGCCCCAGCATTTT	CASSLTPGRGHVDNQPQHF
TRBV6-5	NA	TRBD1	TRBJ2-7	TGTGCCAGCAGAGGGACAGCCATGCGGGAGCAGTACTTC	CASRGTAMREQYF
TRBV19	NA	NA	TRBJ1-4	TGTGCCAGTACGGGACTTAATGAAAAACTGTTTTTT	CASTGLNEKLFF
TRBV5-1	once	NA	TRBJ2-1	TGCGCCAGCAGCCTCGGTCCCGGGAATGAGCAGTTCTTC	CASSLGPGNEQFF
TRBV6-4	NA	TRBD2	TRBJ2-1	TGTGCCAGCAGTAAAAATTCCGGGACTAGCGGGTCCAATGAGCAGTTCTTC	CASSKNSGTSGSNEQFF
TRBV5-1	NA	TRBD2	TRBJ2-4	TGCACCAGCAGCTCCGTGACTAGCGGGTTTTTAGCCAAAAACATTCAGTACTTC	CTSSSVTSGFLAKNIQYF
TRBV21-1	NA	NA	TRBJ1-5	TGTGCCAGCAGCACTATCGGAGGGGGCCGGATGAGCAATCAGCCCCAGCATTTT	CASSTIGGGRMSNQPQHF
TRBV1	NA	NA	TRBJ2-1	TGCACCAGCAAGGGGCGGGAGGGCTGCAATGAGCAGTTCTTC	CTSKGREGCNEQFF
TRBV10-3	NA	NA	TRBJ1-4	TGTGCCATCAGTGAGTCAGAGGGTTTGGTGGAAAAACTGTTTTTT	CAISESEGLVEKLFF
TRBV29-1	NA	TRBD1	TRBJ2-6	TGCAGCGTTGACGAAGGGGGCCTTTCTGGGGCCAACGTCCTGACTTTC	CSVDEGGLSGANVLTF
TRBV5-1	NA	NA	TRBJ2-1	TGCGCCAGCATCAGGTCCACGGATTACAATGAGCAGTTCTTC	CASIRSTDYNEQFF
TRBV6-2/TRBV6-3	NA	TRBD2	TRBJ2-1	TGTGCCAGCACCCCCGGGGGCGGGAGGAGCAATGAGCAGTTCTTC	CASTPGGGRSNEQFF
TRBV12-3/TRBV12-4	once	NA	TRBJ1-2	TGTGCCAGCAGTTATCAGGTTAACTATGGCTACACCTTC	CASSYQVNYGYTF
TRBV6-4	NA	NA	TRBJ2-2	TGTGCCAGCAGTGACTCCGCAGGGCTTAGCACCGGGGAGCTGTTTTTT	CASSDSAGLSTGELFF
TRBV12-3/TRBV12-4	NA	TRBD1	TRBJ1-1	TGTGCCAGCAGCCAGGACAGGTATACTGAAGCTTTCTTT	CASSQDRYTEAFF
TRBV2	NA	NA	TRBJ1-5	TGTGCCAGCAGTGACCGAGGCAGAGATTATCAGCCCCAGCATTTT	CASSDRGRDYQPQHF
TRBV18	once	TRBD1	TRBJ1-4	TGTGCCAGCTCACCACAAGGACAGGGGGCGGGTGAAAAACTGTTTTTT	CASSPQGQGAGEKLFF
TRBV20-1	NA	NA	TRBJ2-1	TGCAGTGCTAGTACCTTTCAAGGGGTTTCCTACAATGAGCAGTTCTTC	CSASTFQGVSYNEQFF
TRBV18	NA	NA	TRBJ1-2	TGTGCCAGCTCACCACCCGGACAGAATGGCTACACCTTC	CASSPPGQNGYTF
TRBV30	NA	NA	TRBJ2-7	TGTGCCTGGAGTACAGGGAGCTCCTACGAGCAGTACTTC	CAWSTGSSYEQYF
TRBV7-9	few	NA	TRBJ2-3	TGTGCCAGCACCCCCGGGGATACGCAGTATTTT	CASTPGDTQYF
TRBV27	once	NA	TRBJ2-2	TGTGCCAGCAGCACTACCGCCGACAGGCGAGGAGGGGAGCTGTTTTTT	CASSTTADRRGGELFF
TRBV24-1	NA	TRBD2	TRBJ2-1	TGTGCCACCAGTTTAGCGGGAGGGCCGGGCGAGCAGTTCTTC	CATSLAGGPGEQFF
TRBV6-5	NA	NA	TRBJ1-5	TGTGCCAGCCGCCCCGGGGGGTTCAATCAGCCCCAGCATTTT	CASRPGGFNQPQHF
TRBV20-1	NA	TRBD2	TRBJ2-5	TGCAGTGCTAGTAGTCTAGCGGGAGGGCTTGTGGAGACCCAGTACTTC	CSASSLAGGLVETQYF
TRBV9	once	NA	TRBJ2-2	TGTGCCAGCACGCCGGCGGGGAACACCGGGGAGCTGTTTTTT	CASTPAGNTGELFF